This T cell receptor (beta chain) was sequenced during a study of cytomegalovirus exposure and HLA in healthy donors. Whole-study results and caveats: Prior analysis indicated that the majority of TCR beta V segments exhibited productivity approximately 87% or approximately 30% of the time.

This CDR3 is built from 11 residues. The germline V gene has CDR1 GTSNPN and CDR2 SVGIG (reference sequence). Trimming cost V 2 bases and J 8 bases, with 9 bases left between them. This clone was recorded many times. Its antigen remains unknown. Use of 60 Vbeta and 13 Jbeta primers characterized the PCR. In the original processing: Later reanalysis found around 74 million unique TCR beta chains, some 10 million of them shared. The repertoire was sequenced with immunoSEQ multiplex PCR; TCRdb's copy has only in-frame clones and lacks some. From that table come the V and J calls and clone size; the DNA was used to work out D and trimming. The sample includes some 210,000 clones, around 80% of them seen just once.

The chain links TRBV30 to TRBJ1-1; possible D gene TRBD1, 5 bases. The sequence was obtained from a male donor in good health and CMV-seronegative. The specimen sequenced was PBMCs. Here the CDR3 DNA reads TGTGCCTGGAGTTGGACACAAGAAGCTTTCTTT. This gives the protein CAWSWTQEAFF. Based on the CDR3 plus reference TRBV30 and TRBJ1-1, the full variable domain is SQTIHQWPATLVQPVGSPLSLECTVEGTSNPNLYWYRQAAGRGLQLLFYSVGIGQISSEVPQNLSASRPQDRQFILSSKKLLLSDSGFYLCAWSWTQEAFFGQGTRLTVV.